This T cell receptor (beta chain) was profiled in a study of Tregs in tolerant kidney transplant recipients. The study, taken as a whole, reports: For some patients, primers changed over time, blocking nucleotide-level comparison.

TCRdb's copy holds only in-frame clones and misses some; the assay was immunoSEQ multiplex PCR. Here the sample spans over 85,000 clones, 80% to 95% being singletons. The CDR3 contains 13 residues. Germline V gene sequence: CDR1 SGHAT, CDR2 FQNNGV. Trimming removed 5 bases at V and 6 bases at J, with 11 bases between. Comments on this clone: The antigen is undetermined.

This TCR was sampled from a human donor who received a combined kidney and bone marrow transplant. The sequenced sample was CD4+ T cells from blood, obtained before the transplant. The chain employs TRBV11-2 and TRBJ2-1; D perhaps matches TRBD2 (6 bases). The chain's CDR3 is CASSLRRGNEQFF. In nucleotides, the CDR3 is TGTGCCAGCAGCCTCCGGCGGGGCAATGAGCAGTTCTTC.